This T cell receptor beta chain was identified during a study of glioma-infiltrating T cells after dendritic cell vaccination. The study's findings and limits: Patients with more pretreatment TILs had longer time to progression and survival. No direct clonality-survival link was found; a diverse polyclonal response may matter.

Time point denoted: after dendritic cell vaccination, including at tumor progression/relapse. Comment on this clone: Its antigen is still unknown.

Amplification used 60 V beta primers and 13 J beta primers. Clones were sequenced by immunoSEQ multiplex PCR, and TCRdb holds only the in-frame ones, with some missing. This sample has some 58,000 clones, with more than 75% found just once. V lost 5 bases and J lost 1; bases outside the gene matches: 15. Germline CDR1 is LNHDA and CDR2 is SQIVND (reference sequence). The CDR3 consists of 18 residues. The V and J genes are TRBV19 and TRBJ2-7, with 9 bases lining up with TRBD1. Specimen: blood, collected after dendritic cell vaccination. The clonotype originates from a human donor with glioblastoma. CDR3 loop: CASSEGQGITFSSYEQYF. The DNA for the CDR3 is TGTGCCAGTAGTGAGGGACAGGGAATTACCTTCTCTTCCTACGAGCAGTACTTC.